Below, 14 T cell receptor beta chains from the same sample are listed, as sequenced in a study of identifying expanded T cells in peripheral blood. Sequencing was performed with immunoSEQ multiplex PCR; in TCRdb, only in-frame clones are kept and a portion is missing. The top ten hold around a fifth of the sample, which has under 85,000 clones, roughly 84% seen once. Sequencing input: blood. These TCRs come from a person between 18 and 75 years old in good health.

V gene TRBV30 combines with J gene TRBJ1-3; D is undetermined. CDR1 GTSNPN and CDR2 SVGIG come from the germline V gene (reference sequence). The germline V and J ends were trimmed by 4 bases and 0 bases, with 1 base remaining between them. The CDR3 has 11 amino acids. The CDR3 DNA follows: TGTGCCTGGACCTCTGGAAACACCATATATTTT. Its protein is CAWTSGNTIYF.

The rearrangement links TRBV7-3 to TRBJ2-1; TRBD2 might be the D (6 bases). Germline-derived CDR1 and CDR2 are SGHTA and FQGTGA. V lost 5 bases, J lost 4 bases, and 21 bases lay in between. The CDR3 is 17 residues long. The CDR3 region is CASSPNPGLWVYNEQFF. CDR3 DNA sequence: TGTGCCAGCAGCCCAAACCCGGGACTGTGGGTGTACAATGAGCAGTTCTTC.

The chain employs TRBV28 and TRBJ2-1; possible D gene TRBD2, 6 bases. CDR3 length equals 14 residues. CDR1 and CDR2 from the germline V gene are MDHEN and SYDVKM. The germline V and J ends were trimmed by 6 bases and 4 bases, with 13 bases remaining between them. Here the CDR3 DNA reads TGTGCCAGCAGGGGGGACTTCCGATACAATGAGCAGTTCTTC. Its protein is CASRGDFRYNEQFF.

The V call is TRBV6-5, the J call TRBJ2-7; D remains unclear. With 0 bases removed from V and 2 bases from J, the gap between germline ends came to 14 bases. Germline V gene sequence: CDR1 MNHEY, CDR2 SVGAGI. This CDR3 has 16 amino acids. CDR3 sequence (DNA): TGTGCCAGCAGTTACTCCACAGACCTAGGGACCTACGAGCAGTACTTC. Translated, it gives CASSYSTDLGTYEQYF.

In this sample, this clone turned up once. The chain uses TRBV28 and TRBJ2-7; 7 bases are shared with TRBD1. Germline V gene sequence: CDR1 MDHEN, CDR2 SYDVKM. The J segment lost 6 bases and the V segment lost 4 bases, leaving 0 bases of the junction unmatched. The CDR3 loop spans 11 amino acids. CDR3 sequence (DNA): TGTGCCAGCAGTTCAGGGGGCGAGCAGTACTTC. Translating gives CASSSGGEQYF.

The rearrangement joins TRBV18 to TRBJ2-7; 14 bases map to TRBD2. The CDR3 contains 16 residues. V was pared by 3 bases and J by 2 bases, with 3 bases of the junction left unmatched. Germline V gene lookup returns CDR1 KGHSH and CDR2 LQKENI. The DNA for the CDR3 is TGTGCCAGCTCACCCGGGACTAGCGGGGGCCCCTACGAGCAGTACTTC. Its protein product is CASSPGTSGGPYEQYF.

The chain joins TRBV7-2 to TRBJ2-1; 10 positions agree with TRBD2. The CDR3 totals 16 residues. Per the germline V gene, CDR1 is SGHTA and CDR2 is FQGNSA. The V gene end was trimmed by 2 bases and the J gene end by 7 bases; junction bases not matched to a gene: 8. CDR3 residues: CASSLYLAGDWNEQFF. The CDR3 DNA reads as TGTGCCAGCAGCTTATATCTAGCGGGAGATTGGAATGAGCAGTTCTTC. Drawing the rest from reference TRBV7-2 and TRBJ2-1, the complete variable domain is GAGVSQSPSNKVTEKGKDVELRCDPISGHTALYWYRQSLGQGLEFLIYFQGNSAPDKSGLPSDRFSAERTGGSVSTLTIQRTQQEDSAVYLCASSLYLAGDWNEQFFGPGTRLTVL.

This clone turned up a few times. The chain is built from TRBV21-1 and TRBJ1-5; the table calls TRBD1, which could not be checked here. TRBV21-1 has pseudogene status. The CDR3 contains 13 residues. CDR3 sequence: CASRQMGDQPQHF. CDR3 nucleotides: TGTGCCAGCAGACAAATGGGCGATCAGCCCCAGCATTTT.

V gene TRBV15 combines with J gene TRBJ1-3; D is unresolved. Trimming cost V 7 bases and J 2 bases, with 6 bases left between them. Germline CDR1 and CDR2: LNHNV and YYDKDF (reference sequence). The CDR3 is 12 residues long. The CDR3 nucleotides read TGTGCCACCAACAGTCCTGGAAACACCATATATTTT. Amino acid sequence: CATNSPGNTIYF.

The J gene is TRBJ2-7, the V gene TRBV7-2, with 9 bases lining up with TRBD1. The CDR3 consists of 14 residues. J lost 2 bases, V lost 5 bases, and 4 bases had no gene match. Germline CDR1 and CDR2: SGHTA and FQGNSA. The CDR3, as DNA: TGTGCCAGCAGCGCACGGACAGGGGCCTACGAGCAGTACTTC. It specifies CASSARTGAYEQYF.

The chain links TRBV10-3 to TRBJ1-2; the D gene is possibly TRBD1 (5 bases). The CDR3 has 13 residues. The V end lost 3 bases, the J end lost 13 bases, and 18 bases lay between the germline ends. The germline V gene has CDR1 ENHRY and CDR2 SYGVKD. CDR3 in amino acids: CAISDYTDSPLTF. CDR3 nucleotide sequence: TGTGCCATCAGTGATTATACAGACAGCCCCCTCACCTTC.

This sequence joins TRBV14 and TRBJ1-2; TRBD1 matches 8 bases. Germline CDR1 is SGHDN and CDR2 is FVKESK. The CDR3 consists of 15 residues. V was clipped by 0 bases and J by 7 bases; unmatched bases: 7. In DNA, the CDR3 is TGTGCCAGCAGCCAAGAATTCCAGGGGGCGGGTGGCTACACCTTC. Protein sequence: CASSQEFQGAGGYTF.

The chain employs TRBV5-8 and TRBJ2-7, with D tentatively TRBD1 or TRBD2 (5 bases each). Germline-derived CDR1 and CDR2 are SGHTS and YDEGEE. The CDR3 is 15 residues long. The V end lost 2 bases, the J end lost 0 bases, and 12 bases lay between the germline ends. CDR3 bases: TGTGCCAGCAGCTTCGGGGTTGGGGGCTCCTACGAGCAGTACTTC. Translated, it gives CASSFGVGGSYEQYF.

The gene calls are TRBV4-1 and TRBJ2-7; TRBD1 matches 10 bases. The ends lost 4 bases at V and 5 bases at J; junction bases unmatched: 17. This CDR3 spans 18 amino acids. The germline CDR1 and CDR2 sequences are MGHRA and YSYEKL. The CDR3 here is CASSRLRGGTGDADEQYF. The DNA for the CDR3 is TGCGCCAGCAGCCGCTTAAGAGGAGGGACAGGGGATGCGGACGAGCAGTACTTC.